These 21 T cell receptor beta chains were all obtained from the same sample, sequenced in a study of shared T cell receptors in the human thymus. The protocol was immunoSEQ multiplex PCR, while the TCRdb copy is restricted to in-frame clones and leaves out a portion. The data show roughly 700,000 clones, with roughly 90% seen just once and 0.008% to 0.011% held by the top ten. These data are also associated with another study on human thymus T cells.

The material sequenced was thymocytes. These receptors came from a boy under two years old with a congenital heart defect.

The table lists this clone with a count of one. The rearrangement uses TRBV7-6 and TRBJ2-1; D may be TRBD2 (7 bases). CDR3 size: 19 residues. Between the trimmed V and J ends, which lost 5 bases and 7 bases, there was a span of 30 bases. Looked up from germline, CDR1 is SGHVS and CDR2 is FNYEAQ. The CDR3 DNA follows: TGTGCCAGCAGCACCCCGGGACAAGGGCCTGGCGGGAGTCGGAATGAGCAGTTCTTC. It specifies CASSTPGQGPGGSRNEQFF.

The V gene is TRBV27, the J gene TRBJ2-5, with a weak D call TRBD2 (5 bases). The V end was cut by 5 bases, the J end by 2 bases, with 12 bases between. Germline lookup yields CDR1 MNHEY and CDR2 SMNVEV (reference sequence). This CDR3 has 14 residues. The CDR3 nucleotides read TGTGCCAGCAGTCTCCACCGGGGACAAGAGACCCAGTACTTC. This codes for CASSLHRGQETQYF.

This clone was seen a few times. The rearrangement joins TRBV7-2 to TRBJ2-5; 7 bases match TRBD1. The V segment lost 4 bases and the J segment 3 bases; nucleotides outside the gene matches: 2. From germline, CDR1 is SGHTA and CDR2 FQGNSA. The length of the CDR3 is 13 residues. The CDR3 protein is CASSSGQEETQYF. The CDR3 DNA reads TGTGCCAGCAGCTCAGGACAGGAAGAGACCCAGTACTTC. The full variable domain, its missing parts supplied by reference TRBV7-2 and TRBJ2-5, is GAGVSQSPSNKVTEKGKDVELRCDPISGHTALYWYRQSLGQGLEFLIYFQGNSAPDKSGLPSDRFSAERTGGSVSTLTIQRTQQEDSAVYLCASSSGQEETQYFGPGTRLLVL.

The chain joins TRBV13 to TRBJ2-7, with TRBD2 matching 7 bases. Germline CDR1 PRHDT, CDR2 FYEKMQ (reference sequence). The length of the CDR3 is 17 residues. Germline trimming cut 3 bases from V and 3 bases from J; bases unmatched to any gene: 14. The CDR3 DNA reads as TGTGCCAGCAGCTTGGGGTTGGCGGGAGCTAGGGGCTACGAGCAGTACTTC. Protein sequence: CASSLGLAGARGYEQYF.

The J gene is TRBJ2-5, the V gene TRBV5-1, with 7 bases lining up with TRBD1. V was clipped by 3 bases and J by 2 bases; unmatched bases: 10. Germline CDR1 is SGHRS and CDR2 is YFSETQ. CDR3 length: 16 residues. The CDR3 bases are TGCGCCAGCAGCTGTCAAAACCAGGGGGAACAAGAGACCCAGTACTTC. This encodes CASSCQNQGEQETQYF. Variable domain in full (rest from reference TRBV5-1 and TRBJ2-5): KAGVTQTPRYLIKTRGQQVTLSCSPISGHRSVSWYQQTPGQGLQFLFEYFSETQRNKGNFPGRFSGRQFSNSRSEMNVSTLELGDSALYLCASSCQNQGEQETQYFGPGTRLLVL.

This rearrangement joins TRBV18 to TRBJ2-7, with 7 bases that match TRBD1. This CDR3 contains 13 residues. V gave up 3 bases and J gave up 5 bases; unmatched junction bases: 4. The germline CDR1 and CDR2 sequences are KGHSH and LQKENI. Here the CDR3 reads CASSPARGNEQYF. The CDR3 DNA reads as TGTGCCAGCTCACCGGCCAGGGGGAACGAGCAGTACTTC. The complete variable domain, with remaining parts taken from reference TRBV18 and TRBJ2-7, reads NAGVMQNPRHLVRRRGQEARLRCSPMKGHSHVYWYRQLPEEGLKFMVYLQKENIIDESGMPKERFSAEFPKEGPSILRIQQVVRGDSAAYFCASSPARGNEQYFGPGTRLTVT.

The J gene is TRBJ1-1, the V gene TRBV27; 9 nucleotides agree with TRBD1. V shed 4 bases and J 0 bases; nucleotides not matched to a gene: 15. The CDR3 loop spans 19 amino acids. CDR1 is MNHEY and CDR2 is SMNVEV in the germline V gene (reference sequence). The CDR3 loop reads CASSSISRTGVIMNTEAFF. CDR3 bases: TGTGCCAGCAGTTCCATATCCCGGACAGGGGTCATCATGAACACTGAAGCTTTCTTT.

V is TRBV5-1 and J is TRBJ2-1; 10 nucleotides match TRBD1. The germline V gene encodes CDR1 SGHRS and CDR2 YFSETQ. Trimming took 3 bases from V and 9 from J; bases not matched to a gene: 6. CDR3 length equals 14 residues. This CDR3 is CASSYETGGSEQFF. CDR3 nucleotide sequence: TGCGCCAGCAGCTACGAGACAGGGGGCAGTGAGCAGTTCTTC.

The chain combines TRBV27 with TRBJ2-2, with 9 nucleotides matching TRBD1. The ends lost 5 bases at V and 1 base at J; junction bases unmatched: 2. CDR1 is MNHEY and CDR2 is SMNVEV in the germline V gene (reference sequence). This CDR3 contains 15 residues. CDR3 residues: CASSEGQGNTGELFF. The CDR3 DNA reads as TGTGCCAGCAGTGAGGGACAGGGGAACACCGGGGAGCTGTTTTTT.

The chain carries TRBV9 and TRBJ2-1, with 9 positions matching TRBD2. The CDR3 contains 15 residues. The germline CDR1 and CDR2 sequences are SGDLS and YYNGEE. V lost 0 bases, J lost 4 bases, and 2 bases stayed unmatched. This chain's CDR3 is CASSVVAGDYNEQFF. CDR3 sequence (DNA): TGTGCCAGCAGCGTAGTAGCGGGAGATTACAATGAGCAGTTCTTC.

The chain links TRBV10-1 to TRBJ1-5; D gene unclear. CDR3 length equals 14 residues. The germline V gene has CDR1 WNHNN and CDR2 SYGVQD (reference sequence). The ends were cut back, 8 bases at V and 2 bases at J, with 13 bases in the middle. CDR3 sequence: CASVFGRGNQPQHF. CDR3 sequence (DNA): TGCGCCAGCGTTTTTGGGAGGGGCAATCAGCCCCAGCATTTT.

The chain links TRBV7-8 to TRBJ2-3, with 12 positions matching TRBD2. Germline V CDR1 and CDR2: SGHVS, FQNEAQ. The CDR3 has 22 amino acids. V shed 3 bases and J 1 base; nucleotides not matched to a gene: 20. The CDR3 protein is CASSFHGGLAGLGGSGTDTQYF. Here the CDR3 DNA reads TGTGCCAGCAGCTTCCACGGTGGACTAGCGGGACTGGGGGGTTCGGGCACAGATACGCAGTATTTT.

The rearrangement joins TRBV19 to TRBJ1-5; D is ambiguous. The CDR3 length is 15 residues. Germline V lookup: CDR1 LNHDA, CDR2 SQIVND (reference sequence). V gave up 1 base and J gave up 1 base, with 8 bases separating them. The CDR3, as DNA: TGTGCCAGTAGTATAGGTTCCAGGAGCAATCAGCCCCAGCATTTT. Residues: CASSIGSRSNQPQHF.

This clone was seen just once. This rearrangement joins TRBV5-1 to TRBJ1-2, with D maybe TRBD1 (5 bases). The CDR3 is 16 amino acids. The V gene lost 0 bases and the J gene lost 2 bases, with 14 bases spanning the gap. Germline V CDR1 and CDR2: SGHRS, YFSETQ. CDR3 bases: TGCGCCAGCAGCTTGGCCAGGGCAGACAACAACTATGGCTACACCTTC. This translates into CASSLARADNNYGYTF. Based on the CDR3 plus reference TRBV5-1 and TRBJ1-2, the full variable domain is KAGVTQTPRYLIKTRGQQVTLSCSPISGHRSVSWYQQTPGQGLQFLFEYFSETQRNKGNFPGRFSGRQFSNSRSEMNVSTLELGDSALYLCASSLARADNNYGYTFGSGTRLTVV.

This clone was counted once. V and J are TRBV27 and TRBJ1-1; 7 bases align to TRBD1. Germline CDR1 and CDR2: MNHEY and SMNVEV (reference sequence). V trimming: 3 bases; J trimming: 7 bases; junction bases outside the gene matches: 5. CDR3 length: 13 residues. CDR3: CASSFMTGNEAFF. The CDR3 DNA follows: TGTGCCAGCAGTTTCATGACAGGGAATGAAGCTTTCTTT.

This clone appeared a few times. The V and J genes are TRBV5-6 and TRBJ1-1, with D uncertain. Germline CDR1 and CDR2: SGHDT and YYEEEE. V lost 0 bases and J lost 3, with 6 bases in between. CDR3 length: 13 amino acids. The CDR3 DNA reads as TGTGCCAGCAGCTTGGTCGCGGACACTGAAGCTTTCTTT. This sequence encodes CASSLVADTEAFF.

The V and J genes are TRBV15 and TRBJ1-3; 7 bases match TRBD1. Germline V gene lookup returns CDR1 LNHNV and CDR2 YYDKDF (reference sequence). The CDR3 has 18 residues. The trim removed 0 bases at V and 3 bases at J, leaving 11 bases unmatched. The CDR3 nucleotides are TGTGCCACCAGCAGAGATGGAGCGACGGCAGGGGGTGGAAACACCATATATTTT. Its translation is CATSRDGATAGGGNTIYF. Drawing the rest from reference TRBV15 and TRBJ1-3, the complete variable domain is DAMVIQNPRYQVTQFGKPVTLSCSQTLNHNVMYWYQQKSSQAPKLLFHYYDKDFNNEADTPDNFQSRRPNTSFCFLDIRSPGLGDTAMYLCATSRDGATAGGGNTIYFGEGSWLTVV.

Points on this clone: Different DNA sequences within this sample yield the same CDR3. Here the CDR3 DNA reads TGCAGTGCTAGGGGGGCCTATGGCTACACCTTC. Protein sequence: CSARGAYGYTF. The chain employs TRBV20-1 and TRBJ1-2, with D possibly matching TRBD1 (6 bases). The V end lost 3 bases, the J end lost 4 bases, and 6 bases lay between the germline ends. CDR3 length equals 11 residues. Germline V lookup: CDR1 DFQATT, CDR2 SNEGSKA (reference sequence).

The chain combines TRBV11-3 with TRBJ2-7, with D perhaps matching TRBD2 (6 bases). The CDR3 runs to 15 residues. Germline V CDR1 and CDR2: SGHNT, YENEEA. Trimming pared 4 bases from V and 7 bases from J, leaving 20 bases between. The CDR3 protein is CASSSKDSSGGEQYF. The CDR3 nucleotides are TGTGCCAGCAGCTCGAAGGACTCGTCCGGGGGAGAGCAGTACTTC.

This clone was counted between two and nine times. The chain is built from TRBV14 and TRBJ2-2; TRBD2 is a possible D gene (6 bases). CDR1 and CDR2 (germline): SGHDN, FVKESK. The CDR3 length is 17 residues. V lost 4 bases and J 7 bases, leaving 22 bases between the germline ends. In DNA, the CDR3 is TGTGCCAGCAGCCCCAAGACCCCGGGGGAAGAGGGCGGGGAGCTGTTTTTT. Translating gives CASSPKTPGEEGGELFF.

This clone has more than one count but fewer than ten. The chain has TRBV5-4 and TRBJ1-3, with D unclear. V was shortened by 0 bases and J by 0 bases, with 10 bases between the two germline ends. The CDR3 is 16 residues long. The V gene's germline CDR1 is SGHNT and CDR2 YYREEE (reference sequence). CDR3 sequence: CASSLGSQNSGNTIYF. The CDR3 DNA reads TGTGCCAGCAGCTTGGGTAGCCAGAACTCTGGAAACACCATATATTTT. Filled out from reference TRBV5-4 and TRBJ1-3, the complete variable domain reads ETGVTQSPTHLIKTRGQQVTLRCSSQSGHNTVSWYQQALGQGPQFIFQYYREEENGRGNFPPRFSGLQFPNYSSELNVNALELDDSALYLCASSLGSQNSGNTIYFGEGSWLTVV.